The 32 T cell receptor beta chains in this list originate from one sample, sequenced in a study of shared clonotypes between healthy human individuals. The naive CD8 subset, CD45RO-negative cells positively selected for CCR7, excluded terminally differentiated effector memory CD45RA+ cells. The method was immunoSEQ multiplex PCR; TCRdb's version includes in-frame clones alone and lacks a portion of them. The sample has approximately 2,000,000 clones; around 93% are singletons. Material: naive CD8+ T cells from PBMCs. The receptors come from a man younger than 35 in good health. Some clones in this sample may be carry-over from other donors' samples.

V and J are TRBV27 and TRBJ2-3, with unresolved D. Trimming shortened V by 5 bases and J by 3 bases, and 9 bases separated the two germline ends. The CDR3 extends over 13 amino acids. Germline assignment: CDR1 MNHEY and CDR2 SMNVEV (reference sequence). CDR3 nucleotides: TGTGCCAGCAGTACCCCCGGGACAGATACGCAGTATTTT. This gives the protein CASSTPGTDTQYF.

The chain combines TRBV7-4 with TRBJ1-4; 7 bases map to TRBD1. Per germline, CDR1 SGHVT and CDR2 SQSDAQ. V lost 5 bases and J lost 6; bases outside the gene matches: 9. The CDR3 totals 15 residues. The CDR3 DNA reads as TGTGCCAGCAGCCTTCACAGGGGTAGGGATGAAAAACTGTTTTTT. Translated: CASSLHRGRDEKLFF.

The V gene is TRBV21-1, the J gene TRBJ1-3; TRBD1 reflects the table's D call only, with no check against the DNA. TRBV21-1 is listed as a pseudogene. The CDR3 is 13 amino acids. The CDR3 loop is CASSQGYGNTIYF. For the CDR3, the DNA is TGTGCCAGCAGCCAGGGTTATGGAAACACCATATATTTT.

The CDR3 here is CASSHVRDGVNTEAFF. CDR3 bases: TGCGCCAGCAGCCATGTCCGGGACGGAGTGAACACTGAAGCTTTCTTT. The rearrangement links TRBV4-1 to TRBJ1-1; perhaps TRBD1 as D (5 bases). There are 16 residues in the CDR3. Trimming removed 3 bases from V and 0 bases from J, with 14 bases in between. Germline-derived CDR1 and CDR2 are MGHRA and YSYEKL.

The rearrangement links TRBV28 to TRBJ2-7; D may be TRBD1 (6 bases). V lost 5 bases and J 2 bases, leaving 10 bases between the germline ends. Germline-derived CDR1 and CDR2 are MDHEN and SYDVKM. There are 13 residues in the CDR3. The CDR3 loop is CASSPDSTYEQYF. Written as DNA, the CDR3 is TGTGCCAGCAGTCCGGACAGTACCTACGAGCAGTACTTC. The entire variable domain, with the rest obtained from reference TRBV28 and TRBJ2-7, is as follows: DVKVTQSSRYLVKRTGEKVFLECVQDMDHENMFWYRQDPGLGLRLIYFSYDVKMKEKGDIPEGYSVSREKKERFSLILESASTNQTSMYLCASSPDSTYEQYFGPGTRLTVT.

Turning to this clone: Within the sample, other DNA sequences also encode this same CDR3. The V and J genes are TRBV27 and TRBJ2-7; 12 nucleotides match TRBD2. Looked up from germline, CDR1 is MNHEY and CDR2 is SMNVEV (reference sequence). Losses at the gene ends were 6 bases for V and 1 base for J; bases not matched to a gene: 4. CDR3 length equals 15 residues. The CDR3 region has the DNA TGTGCCAGCAGCGGCCTAGCGGGAGGGTCCTACGAGCAGTACTTC. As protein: CASSGLAGGSYEQYF.

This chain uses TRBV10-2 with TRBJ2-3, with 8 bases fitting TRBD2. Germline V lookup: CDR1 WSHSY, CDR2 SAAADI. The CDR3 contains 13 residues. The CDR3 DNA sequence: TGCGTCGGGGCGGGGGGCCCCACAGATACGCAGTATTTT. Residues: CVGAGGPTDTQYF.

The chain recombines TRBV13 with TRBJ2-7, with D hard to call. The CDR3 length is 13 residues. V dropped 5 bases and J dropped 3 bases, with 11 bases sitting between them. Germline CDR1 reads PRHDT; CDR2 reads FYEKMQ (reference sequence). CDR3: CASSPKGFYEQYF. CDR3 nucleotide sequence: TGTGCCAGCAGCCCGAAAGGGTTCTACGAGCAGTACTTC.

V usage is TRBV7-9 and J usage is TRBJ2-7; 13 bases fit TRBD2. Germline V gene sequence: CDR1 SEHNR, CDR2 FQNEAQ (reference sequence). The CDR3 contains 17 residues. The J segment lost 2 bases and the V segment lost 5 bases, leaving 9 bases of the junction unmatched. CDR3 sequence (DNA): TGTGCCAGCAGCCCGAGGACTAGCGGGAGTGGCACCTACGAGCAGTACTTC. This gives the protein CASSPRTSGSGTYEQYF.

CDR3 sequence: CASSQEVASGSGDTQYF. For the CDR3, the DNA is TGCGCCAGCAGCCAAGAAGTAGCTAGCGGGAGTGGAGATACGCAGTATTTT. The chain uses TRBV4-3 and TRBJ2-3; 10 bases line up with TRBD2. The CDR3 length is 17 residues. Germline values: CDR1 LGHNA, CDR2 YSLEER. The J segment lost 5 bases and the V segment lost 0 bases, leaving 8 bases of the junction unmatched.

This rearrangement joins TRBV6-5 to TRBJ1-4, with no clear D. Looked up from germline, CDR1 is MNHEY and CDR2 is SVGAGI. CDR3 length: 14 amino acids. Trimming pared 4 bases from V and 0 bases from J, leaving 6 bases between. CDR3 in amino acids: CASSLEPTNEKLFF. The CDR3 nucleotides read TGTGCCAGCAGTTTAGAACCAACTAATGAAAAACTGTTTTTT.

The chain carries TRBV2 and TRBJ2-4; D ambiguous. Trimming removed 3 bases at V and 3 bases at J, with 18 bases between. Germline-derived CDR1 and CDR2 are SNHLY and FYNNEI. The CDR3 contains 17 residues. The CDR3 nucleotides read TGTGCCAGCAGTGACCTAGGAGTCAGGACGGTCAAAAACATTCAGTACTTC. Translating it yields CASSDLGVRTVKNIQYF.

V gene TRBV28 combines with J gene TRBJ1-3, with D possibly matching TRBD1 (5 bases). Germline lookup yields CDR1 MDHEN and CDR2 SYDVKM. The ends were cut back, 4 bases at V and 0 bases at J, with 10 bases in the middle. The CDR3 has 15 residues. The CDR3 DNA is TGTGCCAGCAGTTCAACAGGTTACTCTGGAAACACCATATATTTT. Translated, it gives CASSSTGYSGNTIYF.

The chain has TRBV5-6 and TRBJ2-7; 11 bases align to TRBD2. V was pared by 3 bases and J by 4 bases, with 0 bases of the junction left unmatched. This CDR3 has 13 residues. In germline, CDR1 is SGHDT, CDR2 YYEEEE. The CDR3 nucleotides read TGTGCCAGCAGCTGGACTAGCGGGTACGAGCAGTACTTC. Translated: CASSWTSGYEQYF.

CDR3 protein: CASRSVGTGRNTEAFF. The CDR3 region has the DNA TGTGCCAGCAGATCGGTGGGAACAGGGAGGAACACTGAAGCTTTCTTT. The chain couples TRBV5-4 to TRBJ1-1, with D tentatively TRBD1 (6 bases). V shed 5 bases and J shed 1 base, with 18 bases lying between them. CDR3 length: 16 residues. The germline V gene has CDR1 SGHNT and CDR2 YYREEE (reference sequence). The full variable domain, in which reference TRBV5-4 and TRBJ1-1 provide the parts outside the CDR3, is ETGVTQSPTHLIKTRGQQVTLRCSSQSGHNTVSWYQQALGQGPQFIFQYYREEENGRGNFPPRFSGLQFPNYSSELNVNALELDDSALYLCASRSVGTGRNTEAFFGQGTRLTVV.

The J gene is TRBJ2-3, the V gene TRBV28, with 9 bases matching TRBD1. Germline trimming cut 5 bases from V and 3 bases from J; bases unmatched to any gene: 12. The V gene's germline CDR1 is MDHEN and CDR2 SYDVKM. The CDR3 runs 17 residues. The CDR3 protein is CASSLPSGQGGTDTQYF. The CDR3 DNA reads TGTGCCAGCAGTCTACCTTCGGGACAGGGCGGGACAGATACGCAGTATTTT.

CDR3 bases: TGTGCCAGCAGCTTTACAGGGGACACTGAAGCTTTCTTT. As protein: CASSFTGDTEAFF. The chain uses TRBV7-9 and TRBJ1-1; 7 positions agree with TRBD1. The J segment lost 3 bases and the V segment lost 3 bases, leaving 1 base of the junction unmatched. Germline V gives CDR1 SEHNR, CDR2 FQNEAQ (reference sequence). The CDR3 spans 13 residues.

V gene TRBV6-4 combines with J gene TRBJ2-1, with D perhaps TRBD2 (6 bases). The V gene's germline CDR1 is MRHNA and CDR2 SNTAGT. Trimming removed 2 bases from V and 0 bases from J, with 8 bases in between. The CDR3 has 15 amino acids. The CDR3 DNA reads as TGTGCCAGCAGTGACGTTAGCGGCTCCTACAATGAGCAGTTCTTC. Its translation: CASSDVSGSYNEQFF.

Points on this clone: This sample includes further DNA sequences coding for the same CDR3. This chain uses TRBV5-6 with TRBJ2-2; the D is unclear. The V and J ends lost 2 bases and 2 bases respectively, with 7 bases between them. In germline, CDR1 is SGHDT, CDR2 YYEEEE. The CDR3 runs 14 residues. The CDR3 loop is CASSFGTNTGELFF. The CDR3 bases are TGTGCCAGCAGCTTTGGCACCAACACCGGGGAGCTGTTTTTT.

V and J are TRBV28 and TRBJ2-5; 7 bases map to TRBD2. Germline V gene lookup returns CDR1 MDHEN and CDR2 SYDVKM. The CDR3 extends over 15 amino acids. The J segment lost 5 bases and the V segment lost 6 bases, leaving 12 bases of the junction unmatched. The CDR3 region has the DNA TGTGCCAGCAGGGCTACTAGCGCCGAAGGGGAGACCCAGTACTTC. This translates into CASRATSAEGETQYF.

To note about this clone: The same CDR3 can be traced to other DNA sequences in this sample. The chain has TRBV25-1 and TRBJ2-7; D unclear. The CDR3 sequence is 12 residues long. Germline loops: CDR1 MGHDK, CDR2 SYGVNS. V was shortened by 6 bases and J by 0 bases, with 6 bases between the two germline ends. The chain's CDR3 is CASSPNSYEQYF. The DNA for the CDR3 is TGTGCCAGCAGCCCCAACTCCTACGAGCAGTACTTC.

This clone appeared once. The CDR3 DNA is TGCGCCAGCAGCCCGACGCGGCAGAGTGGCGGCTACACCTTC. Its protein is CASSPTRQSGGYTF. The chain links TRBV4-1 to TRBJ1-2; D remains ambiguous. Germline loops: CDR1 MGHRA, CDR2 YSYEKL. Trimming removed 4 bases from V and 8 bases from J, with 17 bases in between. The length of the CDR3 is 14 residues.

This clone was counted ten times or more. CDR3 nucleotides: TGTGCCAGCAGCTTAGGTCTTTCGGGGACAATTGAAGCTTTCTTT. This sequence encodes CASSLGLSGTIEAFF. V usage is TRBV7-9 and J usage is TRBJ1-1; a weak D match, TRBD1 (6 bases). The V gene's germline CDR1 is SEHNR and CDR2 FQNEAQ (reference sequence). The CDR3 spans 15 residues. V lost 1 base and J 7 bases, leaving 16 bases between the germline ends.

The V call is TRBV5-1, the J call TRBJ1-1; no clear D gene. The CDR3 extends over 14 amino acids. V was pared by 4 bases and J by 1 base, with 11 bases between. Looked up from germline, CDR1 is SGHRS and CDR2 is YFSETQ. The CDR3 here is CASSISRANTEAFF. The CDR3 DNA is TGCGCCAGCAGCATATCCCGAGCGAACACTGAAGCTTTCTTT.

The CDR3 is CASSHLRQEQYF. In DNA form, the CDR3 reads TGTGCCAGCAGCCATCTAAGACAGGAGCAGTACTTC. The V gene is TRBV13, the J gene TRBJ2-7, with D possibly being TRBD1 (5 bases). The CDR3 has 12 residues. The V and J ends lost 5 bases and 7 bases respectively, with 12 bases between them. The germline V gene has CDR1 PRHDT and CDR2 FYEKMQ (reference sequence).

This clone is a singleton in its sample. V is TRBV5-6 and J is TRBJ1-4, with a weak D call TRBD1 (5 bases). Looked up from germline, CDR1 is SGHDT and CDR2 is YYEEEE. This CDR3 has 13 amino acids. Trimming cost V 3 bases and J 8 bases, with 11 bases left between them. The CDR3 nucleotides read TGTGCCAGCAGCTGGGGGGAAAGGGAAAAACTGTTTTTT. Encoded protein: CASSWGEREKLFF. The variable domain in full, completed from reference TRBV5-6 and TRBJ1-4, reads DAGVTQSPTHLIKTRGQQVTLRCSPKSGHDTVSWYQQALGQGPQFIFQYYEEEERQRGNFPDRFSGHQFPNYSSELNVNALLLGDSALYLCASSWGEREKLFFGSGTQLSVL.

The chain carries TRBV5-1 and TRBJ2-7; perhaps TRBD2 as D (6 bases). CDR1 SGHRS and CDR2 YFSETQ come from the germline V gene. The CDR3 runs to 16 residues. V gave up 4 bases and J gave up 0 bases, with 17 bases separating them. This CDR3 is CASSPPNSGSSYEQYF. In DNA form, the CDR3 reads TGCGCCAGCAGCCCGCCGAATAGCGGAAGCTCCTACGAGCAGTACTTC. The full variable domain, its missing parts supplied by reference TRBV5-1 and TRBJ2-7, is KAGVTQTPRYLIKTRGQQVTLSCSPISGHRSVSWYQQTPGQGLQFLFEYFSETQRNKGNFPGRFSGRQFSNSRSEMNVSTLELGDSALYLCASSPPNSGSSYEQYFGPGTRLTVT.

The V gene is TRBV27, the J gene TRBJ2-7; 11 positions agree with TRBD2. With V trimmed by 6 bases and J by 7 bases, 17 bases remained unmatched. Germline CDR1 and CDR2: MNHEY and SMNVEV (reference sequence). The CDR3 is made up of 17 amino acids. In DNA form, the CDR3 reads TGTGCCAGCAGCTCTTCTAGCGGGAGGACCCGTTTTGGAGAGCAGTACTTC. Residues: CASSSSSGRTRFGEQYF.

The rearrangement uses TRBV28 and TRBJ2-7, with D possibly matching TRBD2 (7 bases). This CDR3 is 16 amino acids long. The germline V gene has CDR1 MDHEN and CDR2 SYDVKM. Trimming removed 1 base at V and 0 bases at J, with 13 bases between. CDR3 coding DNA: TGTGCCAGCAGTTTATCCAGGGAGGGGGGCTCCTACGAGCAGTACTTC. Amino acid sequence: CASSLSREGGSYEQYF.

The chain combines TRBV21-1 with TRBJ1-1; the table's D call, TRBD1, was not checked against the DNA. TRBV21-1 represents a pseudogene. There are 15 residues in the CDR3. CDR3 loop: CASSKVRGHDTEAFF. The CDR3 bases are TGTGCCAGCAGCAAAGTAAGGGGGCATGACACTGAAGCTTTCTTT.

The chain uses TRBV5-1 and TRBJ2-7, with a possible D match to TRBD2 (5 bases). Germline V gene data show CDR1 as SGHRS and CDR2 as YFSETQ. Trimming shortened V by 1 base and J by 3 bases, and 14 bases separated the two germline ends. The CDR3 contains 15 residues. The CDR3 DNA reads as TGCGCCAGCAGCTTGCCGGACCTTGGGAGCTACGAGCAGTACTTC. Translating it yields CASSLPDLGSYEQYF.

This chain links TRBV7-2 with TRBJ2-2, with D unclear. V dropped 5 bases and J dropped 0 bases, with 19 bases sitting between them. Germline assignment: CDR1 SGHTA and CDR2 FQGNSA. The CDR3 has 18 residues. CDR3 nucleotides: TGTGCCAGCAGCGGACGACGGGTCAGGAGAACGAACACCGGGGAGCTGTTTTTT. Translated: CASSGRRVRRTNTGELFF.